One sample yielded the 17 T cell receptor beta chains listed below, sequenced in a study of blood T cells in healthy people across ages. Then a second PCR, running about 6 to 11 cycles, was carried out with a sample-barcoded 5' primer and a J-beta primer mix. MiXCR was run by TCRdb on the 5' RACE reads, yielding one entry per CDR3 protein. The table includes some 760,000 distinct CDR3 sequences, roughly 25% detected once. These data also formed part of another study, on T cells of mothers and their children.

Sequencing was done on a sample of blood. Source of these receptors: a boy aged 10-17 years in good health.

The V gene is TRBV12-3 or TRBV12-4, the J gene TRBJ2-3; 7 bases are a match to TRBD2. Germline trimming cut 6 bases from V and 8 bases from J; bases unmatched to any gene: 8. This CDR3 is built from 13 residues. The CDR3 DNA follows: TGTGCCAGCAGCCCCCAGGCGGGAGTTACGCAGTATTTT. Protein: CASSPQAGVTQYF.

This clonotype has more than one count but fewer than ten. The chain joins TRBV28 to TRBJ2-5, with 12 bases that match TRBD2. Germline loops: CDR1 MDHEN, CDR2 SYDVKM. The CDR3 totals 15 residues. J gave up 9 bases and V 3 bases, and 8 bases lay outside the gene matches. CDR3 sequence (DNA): TGTGCCAGCAGTTTTCGTCTAGCGGGGGGGTCGGCCCAGTACTTC. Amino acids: CASSFRLAGGSAQYF.

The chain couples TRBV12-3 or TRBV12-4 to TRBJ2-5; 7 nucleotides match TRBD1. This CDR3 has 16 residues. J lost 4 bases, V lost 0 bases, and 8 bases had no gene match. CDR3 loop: CASSLAGTGVGETQYF. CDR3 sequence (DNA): TGTGCCAGCAGTTTAGCGGGCACAGGGGTGGGAGAGACCCAGTACTTC.

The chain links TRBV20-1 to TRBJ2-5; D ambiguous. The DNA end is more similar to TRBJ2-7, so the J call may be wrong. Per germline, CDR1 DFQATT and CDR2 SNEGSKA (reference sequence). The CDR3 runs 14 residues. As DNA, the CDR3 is TGCAGTGCTAGTATTCCAAGCATTTCTTACGAGCAGTACTTC. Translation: CSASIPSISYEQYF.

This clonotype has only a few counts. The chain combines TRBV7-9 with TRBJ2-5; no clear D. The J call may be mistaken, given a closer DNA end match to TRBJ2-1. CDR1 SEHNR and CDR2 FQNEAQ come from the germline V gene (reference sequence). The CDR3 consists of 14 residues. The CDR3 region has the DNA TGTGCCAGCAGCTTGGTTGCTATCGGGAATGAGCAGTTCTTC. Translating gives CASSLVAIGNEQFF.

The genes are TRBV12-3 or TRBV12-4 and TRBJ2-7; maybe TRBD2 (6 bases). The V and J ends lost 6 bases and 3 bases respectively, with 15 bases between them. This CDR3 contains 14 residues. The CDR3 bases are TGTGCCAGCAGGCCAATTGGGGGGAACTACGAGCAGTACTTC. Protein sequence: CASRPIGGNYEQYF.

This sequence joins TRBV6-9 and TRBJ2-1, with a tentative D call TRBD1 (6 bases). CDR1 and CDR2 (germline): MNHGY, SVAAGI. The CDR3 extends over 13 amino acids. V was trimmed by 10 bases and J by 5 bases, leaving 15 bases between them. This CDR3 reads CAIPDGGDNEQFF. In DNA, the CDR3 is TGTGCCATTCCCGATGGGGGCGACAATGAGCAGTTCTTC.

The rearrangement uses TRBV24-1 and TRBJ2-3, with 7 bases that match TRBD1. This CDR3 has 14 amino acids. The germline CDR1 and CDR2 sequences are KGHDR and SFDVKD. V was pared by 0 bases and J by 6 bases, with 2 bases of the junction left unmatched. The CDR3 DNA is TGTGCCACCAGTGATTTGCTGGACAGGGATACGCAGTATTTT. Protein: CATSDLLDRDTQYF.

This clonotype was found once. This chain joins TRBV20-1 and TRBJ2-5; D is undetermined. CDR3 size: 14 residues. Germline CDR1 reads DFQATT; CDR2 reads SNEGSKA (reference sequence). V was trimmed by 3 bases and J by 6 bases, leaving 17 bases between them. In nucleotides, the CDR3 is TGCAGTGCTAGGGAAGACTCGACTCTGAAGACCCAGTACTTC. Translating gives CSAREDSTLKTQYF.

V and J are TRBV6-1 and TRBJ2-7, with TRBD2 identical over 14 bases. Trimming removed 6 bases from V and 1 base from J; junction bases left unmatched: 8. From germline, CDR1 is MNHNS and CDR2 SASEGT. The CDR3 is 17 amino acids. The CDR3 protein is CASSRTGLAGGSYEQYF. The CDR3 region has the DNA TGTGCCAGCAGCCGAACTGGACTAGCGGGAGGTTCCTACGAGCAGTACTTC.

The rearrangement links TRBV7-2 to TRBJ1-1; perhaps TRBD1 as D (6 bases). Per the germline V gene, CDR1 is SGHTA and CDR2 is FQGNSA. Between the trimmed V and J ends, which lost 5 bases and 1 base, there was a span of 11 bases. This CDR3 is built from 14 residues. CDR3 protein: CASSLKGGNTEAFF. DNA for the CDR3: TGTGCCAGCAGCCTGAAAGGGGGGAACACTGAAGCTTTCTTT.

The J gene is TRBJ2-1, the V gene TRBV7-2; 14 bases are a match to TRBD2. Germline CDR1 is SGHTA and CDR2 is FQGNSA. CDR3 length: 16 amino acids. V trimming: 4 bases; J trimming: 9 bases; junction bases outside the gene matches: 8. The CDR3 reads CASSSKTSGGGSEQFF. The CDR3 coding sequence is TGTGCCAGCAGCTCAAAGACTAGCGGGGGGGGTTCTGAGCAGTTCTTC.

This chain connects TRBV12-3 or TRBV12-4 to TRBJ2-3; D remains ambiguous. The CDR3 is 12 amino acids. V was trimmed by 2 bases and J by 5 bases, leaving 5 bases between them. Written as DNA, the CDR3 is TGTGCCAGCAGTTTATTTGGAGATACGCAGTATTTT. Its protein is CASSLFGDTQYF.

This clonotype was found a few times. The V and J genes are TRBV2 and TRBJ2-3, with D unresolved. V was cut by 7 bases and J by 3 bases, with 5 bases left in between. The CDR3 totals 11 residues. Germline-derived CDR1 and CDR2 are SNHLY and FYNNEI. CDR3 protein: CASIITDTQYF. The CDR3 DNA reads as TGTGCCAGCATAATAACAGATACGCAGTATTTT.

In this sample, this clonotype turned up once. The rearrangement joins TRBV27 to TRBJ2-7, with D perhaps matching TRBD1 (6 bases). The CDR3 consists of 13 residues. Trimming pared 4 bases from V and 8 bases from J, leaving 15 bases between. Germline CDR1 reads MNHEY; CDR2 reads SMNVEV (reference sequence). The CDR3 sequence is CASSSNLQGKQYF. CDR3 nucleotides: TGTGCCAGCAGTTCAAACCTACAGGGAAAGCAGTACTTC.

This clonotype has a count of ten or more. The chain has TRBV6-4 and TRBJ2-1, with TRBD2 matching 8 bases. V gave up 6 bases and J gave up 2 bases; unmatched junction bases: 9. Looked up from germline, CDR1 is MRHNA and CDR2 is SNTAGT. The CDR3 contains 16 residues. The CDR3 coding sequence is TGTGCCAGCAGCCCCATGGGAGCGGGGGCCTACAATGAGCAGTTCTTC. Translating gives CASSPMGAGAYNEQFF.

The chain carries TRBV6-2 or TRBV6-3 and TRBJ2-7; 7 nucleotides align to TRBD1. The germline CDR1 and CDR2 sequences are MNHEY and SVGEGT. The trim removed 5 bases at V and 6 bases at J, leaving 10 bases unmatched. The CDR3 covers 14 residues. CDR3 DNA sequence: TGTGCCAGCAGTACCAGACAGGGTCTGAGCGAGCAGTACTTC. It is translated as CASSTRQGLSEQYF.